This is a list of T cell receptor beta chains from one sample in a study of beta chain features in type 1 diabetes. Produced via immunoSEQ multiplex PCR; TCRdb's table is partial and in-frame only. Of around 140,000 clones listed, around a tenth are singletons. Sample: central memory CD4+ T cells from blood. Source of these receptors: a woman in her 40s in good health. Both conserved end residues are part of each CDR3. Fields, in order: clone size, V gene, J gene, D gene, CDR3 protein, CDR3 DNA. The D gene is left open where the match is weak. Expanded clones get a size class; other rows say once, few or many, or leave the size out.

clone size: -; V gene: TRBV7-9; J gene: TRBJ2-3; D gene: -; CDR3 protein: CASSLGLVGTQYF; CDR3 DNA: TGTGCCAGCAGCTTAGGACTGGTTGGTACGCAGTATTTT
clone size: few; V gene: TRBV2; J gene: TRBJ2-3; D gene: -; CDR3 protein: CASRLEARDTQYF; CDR3 DNA: TGTGCCAGCAGGCTGGAGGCACGTGATACGCAGTATTTT
clone size: -; V gene: TRBV10-2; J gene: TRBJ2-3; D gene: TRBD1; CDR3 protein: CASSKRQGRTDTQYF; CDR3 DNA: TGCGCCAGCAGTAAGAGACAGGGGCGGACAGATACGCAGTATTTT
clone size: few; V gene: TRBV7-9; J gene: TRBJ1-1; D gene: TRBD1; CDR3 protein: CASARDRVSSTEAFF; CDR3 DNA: TGTGCCAGCGCCCGGGACAGGGTATCCAGCACTGAAGCTTTCTTT
clone size: -; V gene: TRBV7-6; J gene: TRBJ2-7; D gene: -; CDR3 protein: CASSPATYEQYF; CDR3 DNA: TGTGCCAGCAGCCCCGCTACCTACGAGCAGTACTTC
clone size: few; V gene: TRBV5-1; J gene: TRBJ2-7; D gene: TRBD1; CDR3 protein: CASRRVTGSREQYF; CDR3 DNA: TGCGCCAGCCGACGCGTGACAGGGTCGAGGGAGCAGTACTTC
clone size: many; V gene: TRBV4-3; J gene: TRBJ2-1; D gene: TRBD2; CDR3 protein: CASSPGLAGNNEQFF; CDR3 DNA: TGCGCCAGCAGCCCCGGGCTAGCGGGGAACAATGAGCAGTTCTTC
clone size: -; V gene: TRBV7-9; J gene: TRBJ2-3; D gene: TRBD2; CDR3 protein: CASSSDRGGRPDTQYF; CDR3 DNA: TGTGCCAGCAGCTCCGACCGGGGGGGCCGCCCAGATACGCAGTATTTT
clone size: -; V gene: TRBV19; J gene: TRBJ2-7; D gene: TRBD1; CDR3 protein: CATRGPGAYEQYF; CDR3 DNA: TGTGCCACCAGGGGGCCGGGGGCCTACGAGCAGTACTTC
clone size: -; V gene: TRBV2; J gene: TRBJ2-5; D gene: TRBD2; CDR3 protein: CASSVALAGSGTQYF; CDR3 DNA: TGTGCCAGCAGTGTAGCACTAGCGGGGTCAGGGACCCAGTACTTC
clone size: few; V gene: TRBV5-6; J gene: TRBJ2-2; D gene: -; CDR3 protein: CASSLIGGTTGELFF; CDR3 DNA: TGTGCCAGCAGCTTGATCGGGGGAACAACCGGGGAGCTGTTTTTT
clone size: -; V gene: TRBV9; J gene: TRBJ2-2; D gene: TRBD2; CDR3 protein: CASSVESGGAGELFF; CDR3 DNA: TGTGCCAGCAGCGTAGAGAGCGGGGGGGCCGGGGAGCTGTTTTTT
clone size: -; V gene: TRBV11-2; J gene: TRBJ2-1; D gene: TRBD2; CDR3 protein: CASSSGLAGGNEQFF; CDR3 DNA: TGTGCCAGCAGCTCCGGACTAGCGGGTGGCAATGAGCAGTTCTTC
clone size: few; V gene: TRBV18; J gene: TRBJ2-7; D gene: -; CDR3 protein: CASSPRGLEEQYF; CDR3 DNA: TGTGCCAGCTCACCGCGAGGGCTTGAAGAGCAGTACTTC
clone size: few; V gene: TRBV5-1; J gene: TRBJ2-1; D gene: TRBD1; CDR3 protein: CASSPTGGGDEQFF; CDR3 DNA: TGCGCCAGCAGTCCGACAGGGGGTGGCGATGAGCAGTTCTTC
clone size: -; V gene: TRBV6-5; J gene: TRBJ1-1; D gene: -; CDR3 protein: CASSYSSSMAGTEAFF; CDR3 DNA: TGTGCCAGCAGTTACAGTTCCTCGATGGCGGGCACTGAAGCTTTCTTT
clone size: -; V gene: TRBV9; J gene: TRBJ2-5; D gene: TRBD2; CDR3 protein: CASSPGASGGSQETQYF; CDR3 DNA: TGTGCCAGCAGCCCGGGGGCTAGCGGGGGGTCACAAGAGACCCAGTACTTC
clone size: few; V gene: TRBV11-2; J gene: TRBJ2-2; D gene: -; CDR3 protein: CASSSLGIPGAANTGELFF; CDR3 DNA: TGTGCCAGCAGCTCCTTAGGCATACCAGGGGCCGCGAACACCGGGGAGCTGTTTTTT
clone size: -; V gene: TRBV14; J gene: TRBJ2-3; D gene: -; CDR3 protein: CASSQVRGSNTDTQYF; CDR3 DNA: TGTGCCAGCAGCCAAGTACGAGGCTCCAACACAGATACGCAGTATTTT
clone size: few; V gene: TRBV2; J gene: TRBJ2-5; D gene: -; CDR3 protein: CASRARQVQETQYF; CDR3 DNA: TGTGCCAGCAGGGCAAGACAGGTCCAAGAGACCCAGTACTTC
clone size: many; V gene: TRBV27; J gene: TRBJ2-5; D gene: TRBD2; CDR3 protein: CASSRTSGGARFGTQYF; CDR3 DNA: TGTGCCAGCAGTCGGACTAGCGGGGGCGCCCGATTTGGGACCCAGTACTTC
clone size: -; V gene: TRBV18; J gene: TRBJ1-1; D gene: -; CDR3 protein: CASSPQDKNTEAFF; CDR3 DNA: TGTGCCAGCTCACCCCAGGACAAGAACACTGAAGCTTTCTTT
clone size: -; V gene: TRBV4-3; J gene: TRBJ1-2; D gene: TRBD1; CDR3 protein: CASSPARTGYGYTF; CDR3 DNA: TGCGCCAGCAGCCCCGCCCGGACAGGGTACGGCTACACCTTC
clone size: few; V gene: TRBV27; J gene: TRBJ2-1; D gene: TRBD2; CDR3 protein: CASSPPVLAGVNEQFF; CDR3 DNA: TGTGCCAGCAGTCCCCCTGTACTAGCGGGGGTTAATGAGCAGTTCTTC
clone size: few; V gene: TRBV4-3; J gene: TRBJ1-1; D gene: -; CDR3 protein: CASSQGNQGINTEAFF; CDR3 DNA: TGCGCCAGCAGCCAAGGTAATCAGGGCATAAACACTGAAGCTTTCTTT
clone size: -; V gene: TRBV2; J gene: TRBJ1-5; D gene: -; CDR3 protein: CASNRDRNSNQPQHF; CDR3 DNA: TGTGCCAGCAACCGCGACAGAAATAGCAATCAGCCCCAGCATTTT
clone size: few; V gene: TRBV18; J gene: TRBJ1-1; D gene: TRBD1; CDR3 protein: CASSPPVRTGGTEAFF; CDR3 DNA: TGTGCCAGCTCACCACCGGTTAGAACAGGGGGCACTGAAGCTTTCTTT
clone size: -; V gene: TRBV7-9; J gene: TRBJ2-5; D gene: -; CDR3 protein: CASSSWRETQYF; CDR3 DNA: TGTGCCAGCAGCTCCTGGCGGGAGACCCAGTACTTC
clone size: -; V gene: TRBV15; J gene: TRBJ1-1; D gene: -; CDR3 protein: CATSRVGGLTEAFF; CDR3 DNA: TGTGCCACCAGCAGAGTTGGGGGCCTCACTGAAGCTTTCTTT
clone size: -; V gene: TRBV2; J gene: TRBJ2-3; D gene: TRBD2; CDR3 protein: CASVPGLEGDTQYF; CDR3 DNA: TGTGCCAGCGTCCCGGGACTAGAGGGAGATACGCAGTATTTT
clone size: few; V gene: TRBV15; J gene: TRBJ2-3; D gene: TRBD2; CDR3 protein: CATSSDHGRRTDTQYF; CDR3 DNA: TGTGCCACCAGCAGCGACCACGGGAGGCGCACAGATACGCAGTATTTT
clone size: few; V gene: TRBV6-5; J gene: TRBJ2-3; D gene: TRBD2; CDR3 protein: CASSYRLAGPDTQYF; CDR3 DNA: TGTGCCAGCAGTTACAGGCTAGCGGGGCCAGATACGCAGTATTTT
clone size: few; V gene: TRBV18; J gene: TRBJ1-2; D gene: -; CDR3 protein: CASSPGSTGSNYGYTF; CDR3 DNA: TGTGCCAGCTCACCGGGCTCGACAGGATCAAACTATGGCTACACCTTC